This T cell receptor (beta chain) was sequenced during a study of CD8 T cells in ankylosing spondylitis. Study-wide results and limits: Characteristic, it appeared, of ankylosing spondylitis blood was a TCR beta motif of fewer than 10 highly homologous variants.

This clonotype was seen a handful of times. Its antigen is unidentified. Each TCR beta library was made by quantitative 5'-RACE that incorporated molecular barcodes. TCRdb analysed the 5' RACE reads with MiXCR anew, one entry per CDR3 protein. The table includes around 130,000 distinct CDR3 sequences, roughly 18% detected once. The V end lost 6 bases, the J end lost 0 bases, and 12 bases lay between the germline ends. CDR3 length: 15 amino acids. Per germline, CDR1 KGHSH and CDR2 LQKENI. The chain carries TRBV18 and TRBJ2-4, with D hard to call. Sequencing was done on a sample of blood, either unsorted or a sorted T cell fraction (not recorded which). The sequence was obtained from a male donor with ankylosing spondylitis. The DNA of the CDR3 is TGTGCCAGCTCCCCGCTGCAAAGAGCCAAAAACATTCAGTACTTC. Translated: CASSPLQRAKNIQYF.